This T cell receptor (beta chain) was identified in a study of blood T cell repertoires in COVID-19. Study at large: There were acute and convalescent COVID-19 samples, and they came from the United States, Italy and Spain. PBMCs, B-cell-depleted T cells, or T cells were the source of the cDNA or gDNA that made up the material.

Per the germline V gene, CDR1 is SGHTA and CDR2 is FQGNSA. This CDR3 spans 15 amino acids. Losses at the gene ends were 5 bases for V and 4 bases for J; bases not matched to a gene: 9. As handled by the study authors: Reference gene primer amplification yielded estimated nucleated cell counts. TCRdb keeps only in-frame clones here, not all; method: immunoSEQ multiplex PCR. That table furnishes V, J and clone size, whereas the DNA furnished D and trimming. The sample yields around 250,000 clones, around 84% seen once. Material: peripheral blood. J is TRBJ1-1 and V is TRBV7-2, with 8 bases identical to TRBD1. This TCR was recovered from a woman aged 40-49 years who had recovered from COVID-19. The CDR3 loop reads CASSQGQGLVTEAFF. CDR3 bases: TGTGCCAGCAGCCAAGGACAGGGATTGGTCACTGAAGCTTTCTTT. The full variable domain, in which reference TRBV7-2 and TRBJ1-1 provide the parts outside the CDR3, is GAGVSQSPSNKVTEKGKDVELRCDPISGHTALYWYRQSLGQGLEFLIYFQGNSAPDKSGLPSDRFSAERTGGSVSTLTIQRTQQEDSAVYLCASSQGQGLVTEAFFGQGTRLTVV.